A single sample gave rise to the 13 T cell receptor beta chains below, sequenced in a study of cytomegalovirus exposure and HLA in healthy donors. Assay used: immunoSEQ multiplex PCR; TCRdb lists only in-frame clones, some missing. The sample comprises fewer than 150,000 clones, more than 70% of which are singletons, and 4% to 6% rests with the top ten. Material: PBMCs. All receptors derive from a man between 18 and 35 years old in good health and CMV-seronegative.

The chain recombines TRBV7-2 with TRBJ1-3, with TRBD1 as a possible D gene (6 bases). The germline V gene encodes CDR1 SGHTA and CDR2 FQGNSA. This CDR3 has 16 residues. Between the trimmed V and J ends, which lost 5 bases and 0 bases, there was a span of 14 bases. Here the CDR3 DNA reads TGTGCCAGCAGCCCCCGGACAGCCCGCTCTGGAAACACCATATATTTT. The encoded protein is CASSPRTARSGNTIYF.

V gene TRBV5-1 combines with J gene TRBJ1-1, with D possibly TRBD1 on 6 matching bases. Germline V gene data show CDR1 as SGHRS and CDR2 as YFSETQ. This CDR3 has 12 amino acids. The ends were cut back, 7 bases at V and 7 bases at J, with 14 bases in the middle. The CDR3 protein is CASSRGEGEAFF. The CDR3 DNA sequence: TGCGCCAGCTCCAGGGGAGAGGGTGAAGCTTTCTTT.

V usage is TRBV6-5 and J usage is TRBJ2-3, with 7 bases identical to TRBD1. V was pared by 5 bases and J by 2 bases, with 7 bases of the junction left unmatched. This CDR3 comprises 15 residues. Per the germline V gene, CDR1 is MNHEY and CDR2 is SVGAGI. CDR3 residues: CASSLTGILTDTQYF. DNA of the CDR3: TGTGCCAGCAGTCTGACAGGGATACTCACAGATACGCAGTATTTT.

The V and J genes are TRBV25-1 and TRBJ2-7, with a possible D match to TRBD1 (6 bases). Germline V lookup: CDR1 MGHDK, CDR2 SYGVNS. Trimming shortened V by 2 bases and J by 0 bases, and 14 bases separated the two germline ends. The CDR3 length is 16 residues. The CDR3 is CASSEVRDTVSYEQYF. For the CDR3, the DNA is TGTGCCAGCAGTGAAGTGAGGGACACGGTCTCCTACGAGCAGTACTTC.

The chain combines TRBV6-5 with TRBJ1-6, with 8 positions matching TRBD1. Germline V gene sequence: CDR1 MNHEY, CDR2 SVGAGI. The CDR3 spans 16 residues. The ends lost 3 bases at V and 6 bases at J; junction bases unmatched: 7. CDR3 amino acids: CASSYLDRGGNSPLHF. The DNA of the CDR3 is TGTGCCAGCAGTTATCTAGACAGGGGAGGTAATTCACCCCTCCACTTT.

The chain employs TRBV19 and TRBJ1-6, with 12 bases fitting TRBD1. There are 20 residues in the CDR3. With V trimmed by 3 bases and J by 2 bases, 11 bases remained unmatched. Germline CDR1 is LNHDA and CDR2 is SQIVND (reference sequence). The CDR3 DNA is TGTGCCAGTAGTATGGTTACCGGGACAGGGGGCATCACCTATAATTCACCCCTCCACTTT. It translates to CASSMVTGTGGITYNSPLHF.

V is TRBV29-1 and J is TRBJ2-3; 7 bases map to TRBD2. CDR3 size: 16 residues. V lost 5 bases, J lost 4 bases, and 15 bases stayed unmatched. The germline gives CDR1 SQVTM, CDR2 ANQGSEA. CDR3 in amino acids: CSVQGEEGGSADTQYF. The CDR3 DNA reads as TGCAGCGTTCAAGGGGAGGAGGGCGGGAGTGCAGATACGCAGTATTTT.

The genes are TRBV7-9 and TRBJ1-6; 8 positions match TRBD1. The CDR3 is 16 residues long. CDR1 SEHNR and CDR2 FQNEAQ come from the germline V gene (reference sequence). V was pared by 5 bases and J by 4 bases, with 7 bases of the junction left unmatched. CDR3 loop: CASSKGTGVYNSPLHF. In DNA form, the CDR3 reads TGTGCCAGCAGCAAGGGGACAGGCGTTTATAATTCACCCCTCCACTTT.

The chain recombines TRBV7-9 with TRBJ2-4, with TRBD1 identical over 7 bases. The V and J ends lost 5 bases and 8 bases, in that order; junction bases with no gene match: 6. Germline V gives CDR1 SEHNR, CDR2 FQNEAQ (reference sequence). This CDR3 contains 13 residues. The CDR3 is CASSPRGLDIQYF. DNA for the CDR3: TGTGCCAGCAGCCCCAGGGGGTTGGACATTCAGTACTTC.

The V call is TRBV7-6, the J call TRBJ2-1, with TRBD1 matching over 11 bases. V dropped 1 base and J dropped 8; count of bases not matched to a gene: 7. CDR3 length: 16 residues. The germline gives CDR1 SGHVS, CDR2 FNYEAQ. The chain's CDR3 is CASSLVDRGRGDEQFF. The CDR3 DNA is TGTGCCAGCAGCTTAGTGGACAGGGGGCGCGGGGATGAGCAGTTCTTC. Together with reference TRBV7-6 and TRBJ2-1, the CDR3 gives the full variable domain: GAGVSQSPRYKVTKRGQDVALRCDPISGHVSLYWYRQALGQGPEFLTYFNYEAQQDKSGLPNDRFSAERPEGSISTLTIQRTEQRDSAMYRCASSLVDRGRGDEQFFGPGTRLTVL.

This clone was seen more than once but under ten times. The chain joins TRBV12-5 to TRBJ2-4; D is possibly TRBD1 (5 bases). Germline V gene data show CDR1 as LGHNT and CDR2 as FRNRAP. CDR3 length equals 13 residues. V dropped 2 bases and J dropped 5 bases, with 7 bases sitting between them. CDR3 DNA sequence: TGTGCTAGTGGTTTGCAGACAGAAAACATTCAGTACTTC. Its protein is CASGLQTENIQYF.

The V gene is TRBV6-5, the J gene TRBJ1-3; D may be TRBD1 (6 bases). Germline CDR1 is MNHEY and CDR2 is SVGAGI. V was cut by 5 bases and J by 0 bases, with 11 bases left in between. The CDR3 extends over 15 amino acids. This CDR3 is CASSNTGHSGNTIYF. The CDR3 DNA reads TGTGCCAGCAGTAACACAGGGCACTCTGGAAACACCATATATTTT.

The chain recombines TRBV11-2 with TRBJ2-5; 10 nucleotides line up with TRBD2. CDR1 is SGHAT and CDR2 is FQNNGV in the germline V gene. CDR3 length: 15 amino acids. Trimming removed 4 bases from V and 9 bases from J; junction bases left unmatched: 11. Here the CDR3 DNA reads TGTGCCAGCAGCTCCAGACTAGCGGGCGAGAAACCCCAGTACTTC. Its translation: CASSSRLAGEKPQYF.